Here is one TCR beta chain with its context. Its antigen is still unknown. Germline CDR1 reads SGHTA; CDR2 reads FQGNSA. V was trimmed by 1 base and J by 4 bases, leaving 19 bases between them. CDR3 length: 18 amino acids. This sample stems from a study of T cell responses to AZD1222 COVID-19 vaccine. Whole-study findings and limits: Donors were chiefly white British, with a greater number of females, and clonal diversity was perhaps underestimated. Recipients of two AZD1222 doses showed rising Spike-specific TCR breadth and depth.

Second-dose timings of about 4 or about 12 weeks were pooled. Sequencing was performed with immunoSEQ multiplex PCR; in TCRdb, only in-frame clones are kept and a portion is missing. The sample consists of 150,000 to 200,000 clones, 91% of them appearing once. This sequence joins TRBV7-2 and TRBJ1-4, with a possible D match to TRBD1 (6 bases). The sample here was peripheral blood, taken 28 days after the second AZD1222 dose. This receptor was obtained from an adult who received the AZD1222 COVID-19 vaccine. CDR3 in amino acids: CASSLEVLLGGNNEKLFF. In nucleotides, the CDR3 is TGTGCCAGCAGCTTAGAGGTGCTGTTAGGGGGAAATAATGAAAAACTGTTTTTT. The entire variable domain, with the rest obtained from reference TRBV7-2 and TRBJ1-4, is as follows: GAGVSQSPSNKVTEKGKDVELRCDPISGHTALYWYRQSLGQGLEFLIYFQGNSAPDKSGLPSDRFSAERTGGSVSTLTIQRTQQEDSAVYLCASSLEVLLGGNNEKLFFGSGTQLSVL.